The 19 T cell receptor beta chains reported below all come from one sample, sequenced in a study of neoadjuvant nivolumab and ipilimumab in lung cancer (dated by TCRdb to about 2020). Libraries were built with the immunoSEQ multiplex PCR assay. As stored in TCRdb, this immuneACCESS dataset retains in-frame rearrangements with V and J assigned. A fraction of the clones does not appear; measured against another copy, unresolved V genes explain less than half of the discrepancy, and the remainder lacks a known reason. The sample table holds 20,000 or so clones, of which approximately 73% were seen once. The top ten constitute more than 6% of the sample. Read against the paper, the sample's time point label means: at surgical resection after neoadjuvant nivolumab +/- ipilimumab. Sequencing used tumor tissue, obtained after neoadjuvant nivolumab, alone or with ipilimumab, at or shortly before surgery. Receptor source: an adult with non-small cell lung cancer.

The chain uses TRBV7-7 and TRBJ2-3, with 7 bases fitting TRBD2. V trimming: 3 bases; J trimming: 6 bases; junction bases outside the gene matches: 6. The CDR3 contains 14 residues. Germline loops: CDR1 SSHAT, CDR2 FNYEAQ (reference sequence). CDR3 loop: CASSLTGGGDTQYF. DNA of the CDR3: TGTGCCAGCAGCTTGACGGGGGGTGGCGATACGCAGTATTTT.

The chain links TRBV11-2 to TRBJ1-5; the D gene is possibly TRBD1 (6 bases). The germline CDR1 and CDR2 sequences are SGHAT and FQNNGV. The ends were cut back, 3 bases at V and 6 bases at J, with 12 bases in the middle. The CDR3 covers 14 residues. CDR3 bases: TGTGCCAGCAGCTTGGGACAAAACTCTCAGCCCCAGCATTTT. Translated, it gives CASSLGQNSQPQHF.

CDR3 region: CASSGGIVNTEAFF. CDR3 in DNA: TGTGCCAGCAGTGGGGGTATAGTGAACACTGAAGCTTTCTTT. The chain combines TRBV6-1 with TRBJ1-1; the D is unclear. V shed 4 bases and J shed 0 bases, with 9 bases lying between them. The length of the CDR3 is 14 residues. The V gene's germline CDR1 is MNHNS and CDR2 SASEGT.

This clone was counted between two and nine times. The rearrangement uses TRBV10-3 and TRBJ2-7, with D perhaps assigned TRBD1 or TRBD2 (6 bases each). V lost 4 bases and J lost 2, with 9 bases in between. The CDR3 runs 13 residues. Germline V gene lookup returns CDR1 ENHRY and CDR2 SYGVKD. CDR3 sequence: CAISVRDTYEQYF. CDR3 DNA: TGTGCCATCAGTGTGCGGGACACCTACGAGCAGTACTTC.

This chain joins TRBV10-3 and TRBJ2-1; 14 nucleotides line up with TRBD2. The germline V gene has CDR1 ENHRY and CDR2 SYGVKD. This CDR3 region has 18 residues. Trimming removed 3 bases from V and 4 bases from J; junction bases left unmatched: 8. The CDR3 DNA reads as TGTGCCATCAGTGATCTGACTAGCGGGAGGGTGGGTTACAATGAGCAGTTCTTC. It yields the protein CAISDLTSGRVGYNEQFF.

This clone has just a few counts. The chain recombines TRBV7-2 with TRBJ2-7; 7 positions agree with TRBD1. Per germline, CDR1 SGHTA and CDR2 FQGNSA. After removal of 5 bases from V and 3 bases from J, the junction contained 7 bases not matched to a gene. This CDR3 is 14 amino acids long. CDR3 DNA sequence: TGTGCCAGCAGCGAACAGACAGGGTACTACGAGCAGTACTTC. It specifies CASSEQTGYYEQYF.

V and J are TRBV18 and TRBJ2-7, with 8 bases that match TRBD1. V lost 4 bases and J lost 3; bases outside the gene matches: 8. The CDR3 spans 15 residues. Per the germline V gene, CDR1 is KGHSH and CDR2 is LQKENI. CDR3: CASSLGQGEFYEQYF. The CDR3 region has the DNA TGTGCCAGCTCACTTGGACAGGGCGAGTTCTACGAGCAGTACTTC. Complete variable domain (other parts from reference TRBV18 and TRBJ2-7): NAGVMQNPRHLVRRRGQEARLRCSPMKGHSHVYWYRQLPEEGLKFMVYLQKENIIDESGMPKERFSAEFPKEGPSILRIQQVVRGDSAAYFCASSLGQGEFYEQYFGPGTRLTVT.

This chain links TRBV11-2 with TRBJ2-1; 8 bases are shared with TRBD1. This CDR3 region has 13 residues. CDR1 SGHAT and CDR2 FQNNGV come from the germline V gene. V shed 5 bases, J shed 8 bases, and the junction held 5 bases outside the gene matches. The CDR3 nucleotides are TGTGCCAGCAGCCCCAGGGGGCTCGATGAGCAGTTCTTC. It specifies CASSPRGLDEQFF.

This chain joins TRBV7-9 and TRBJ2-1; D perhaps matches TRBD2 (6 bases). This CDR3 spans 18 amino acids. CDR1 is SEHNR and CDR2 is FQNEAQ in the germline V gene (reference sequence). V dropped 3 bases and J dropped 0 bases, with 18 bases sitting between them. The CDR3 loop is CASSLDLGGTSSYNEQFF. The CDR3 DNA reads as TGTGCCAGCAGCTTGGACTTGGGGGGTACTAGCTCCTACAATGAGCAGTTCTTC.

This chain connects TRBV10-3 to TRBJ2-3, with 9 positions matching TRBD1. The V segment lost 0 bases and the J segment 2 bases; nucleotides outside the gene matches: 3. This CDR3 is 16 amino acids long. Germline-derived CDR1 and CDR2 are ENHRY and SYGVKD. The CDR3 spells CAISESTGGITDTQYF. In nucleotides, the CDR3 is TGTGCCATCAGTGAGTCGACAGGGGGAATCACAGATACGCAGTATTTT.

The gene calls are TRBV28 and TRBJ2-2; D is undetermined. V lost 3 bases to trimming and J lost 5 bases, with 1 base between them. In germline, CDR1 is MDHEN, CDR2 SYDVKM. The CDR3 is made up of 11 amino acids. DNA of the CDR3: TGTGCCAGCAGTTTTACCGGGGAGCTGTTTTTT. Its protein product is CASSFTGELFF.

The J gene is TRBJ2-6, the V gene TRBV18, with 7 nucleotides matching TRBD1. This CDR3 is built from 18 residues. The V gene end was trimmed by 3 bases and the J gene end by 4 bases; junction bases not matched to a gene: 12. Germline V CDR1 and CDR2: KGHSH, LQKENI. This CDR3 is CASSPPKGQSPGANVLTF. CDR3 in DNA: TGTGCCAGCTCACCTCCCAAGGGACAGTCCCCCGGGGCCAACGTCCTGACTTTC.

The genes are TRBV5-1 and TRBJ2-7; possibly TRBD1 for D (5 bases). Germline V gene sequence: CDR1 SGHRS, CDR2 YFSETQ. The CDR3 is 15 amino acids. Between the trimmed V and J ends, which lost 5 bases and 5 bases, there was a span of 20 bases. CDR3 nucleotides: TGCGCCAGCAGTGCCCACCCCGGACAATACAACGAGCAGTACTTC. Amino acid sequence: CASSAHPGQYNEQYF.

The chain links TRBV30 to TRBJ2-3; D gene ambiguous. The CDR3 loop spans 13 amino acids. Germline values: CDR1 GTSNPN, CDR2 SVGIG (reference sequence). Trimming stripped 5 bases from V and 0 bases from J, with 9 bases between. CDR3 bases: TGTGCCTGGGGACGCGCTAGCACAGATACGCAGTATTTT. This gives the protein CAWGRASTDTQYF.

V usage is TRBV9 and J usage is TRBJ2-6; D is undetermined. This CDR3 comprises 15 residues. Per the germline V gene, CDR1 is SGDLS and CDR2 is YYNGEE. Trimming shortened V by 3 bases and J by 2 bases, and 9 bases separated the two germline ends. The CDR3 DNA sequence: TGTGCCAGCAGCGCCGGCCTTCCTGGGGCCAACGTCCTGACTTTC. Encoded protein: CASSAGLPGANVLTF.

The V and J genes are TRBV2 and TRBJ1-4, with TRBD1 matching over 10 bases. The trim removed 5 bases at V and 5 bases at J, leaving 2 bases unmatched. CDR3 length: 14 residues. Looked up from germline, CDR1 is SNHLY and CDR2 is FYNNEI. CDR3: CASSPDRGNEKLFF. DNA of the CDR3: TGTGCCAGCAGTCCGGACAGGGGGAATGAAAAACTGTTTTTT.

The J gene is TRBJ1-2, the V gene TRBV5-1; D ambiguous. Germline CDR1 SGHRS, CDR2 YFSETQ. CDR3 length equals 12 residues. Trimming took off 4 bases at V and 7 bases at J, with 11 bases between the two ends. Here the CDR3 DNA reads TGCGCCAGCAGCCGCCGCGGCACTGGCTACACCTTC. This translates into CASSRRGTGYTF.

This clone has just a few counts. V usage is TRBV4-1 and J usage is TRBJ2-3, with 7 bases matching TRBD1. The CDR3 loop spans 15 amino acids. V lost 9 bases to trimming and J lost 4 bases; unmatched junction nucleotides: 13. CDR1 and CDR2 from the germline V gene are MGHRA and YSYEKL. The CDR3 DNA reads TGCGCCAGTCTCGACCAGGGGGATGGCGCAGATACGCAGTATTTT. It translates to CASLDQGDGADTQYF.

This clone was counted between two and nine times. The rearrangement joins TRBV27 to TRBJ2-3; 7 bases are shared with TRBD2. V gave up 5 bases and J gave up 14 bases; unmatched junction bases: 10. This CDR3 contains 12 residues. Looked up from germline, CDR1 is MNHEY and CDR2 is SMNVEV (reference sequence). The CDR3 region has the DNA TGTGCCAGCAGTCCCCGGCGGGAGAGGTTGTATTTT. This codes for CASSPRRERLYF.